The table lists the clone carrying this T cell receptor (beta chain) with a few counts. Antigen: not known. Clones were read by immunoSEQ multiplex PCR, and TCRdb kept only the in-frame ones, dropping some. Of roughly 50,000 clones in the sample, less than 80% were seen once. The entry originates in a study of memory CD4+ T cells and cytomegalovirus serostatus. The wider study: Of the healthy Belgian adults, 9 were CMV seropositive and 24 seronegative. Study-level points and caveats: CD4+ memory repertoires contained 67 of 164 reported CMV TCRbeta sequences.

CDR3 length equals 15 residues. V was pared by 0 bases and J by 5 bases, with 9 bases between. Germline lookup yields CDR1 SGHRS and CDR2 YFSETQ. Single viable CD3+CD4+CD8-CD45RO+ cells were sorted as the memory CD4+ T cells. The sequenced sample was memory CD4+ T cells from blood. The origin of this receptor is an adult in good health and CMV-seronegative. The chain employs TRBV5-1 and TRBJ1-6, with D hard to call. Here the CDR3 reads CASSLDGNNNSPLHF. The CDR3 DNA sequence: TGCGCCAGCAGCTTGGACGGCAATAATAATTCACCCCTCCACTTT. Full variable domain (rest looked up from reference TRBV5-1 and TRBJ1-6): KAGVTQTPRYLIKTRGQQVTLSCSPISGHRSVSWYQQTPGQGLQFLFEYFSETQRNKGNFPGRFSGRQFSNSRSEMNVSTLELGDSALYLCASSLDGNNNSPLHFGNGTRLTVT.